The 11 T cell receptor beta chains below were found in one sample sequenced in a study of T cell repertoires in cytomegalovirus infection. TCRdb redid the calling of the reads with MiXCR, one entry per CDR3 protein. The sample has hundreds of thousands of distinct CDR3 sequences; around 18% are singletons. The sequenced material came from PBMCs. These TCRs come from a human donor in good health (CMV status not recorded). Some clones in this sample may be carry-over from other donors' samples.

The chain links TRBV30 to TRBJ1-5; TRBD1 agrees at 7 bases. Per the germline V gene, CDR1 is GTSNPN and CDR2 is SVGIG (reference sequence). Losses at the gene ends were 2 bases for V and 7 bases for J; bases not matched to a gene: 5. The CDR3 loop spans 13 amino acids. CDR3 nucleotides: TGTGCCTGGAGTCCTGACAGGGACCAGCCCCAGCATTTT. This sequence encodes CAWSPDRDQPQHF.

This clonotype was seen a handful of times. The chain is built from TRBV5-1 and TRBJ1-2; TRBD1 agrees at 7 bases. Germline assignment: CDR1 SGHRS and CDR2 YFSETQ. The CDR3 totals 18 residues. V gave up 4 bases and J gave up 4 bases; unmatched junction bases: 19. CDR3 residues: CASSPTTSRGASSYGYTF. CDR3 bases: TGCGCCAGCAGCCCTACTACGTCCAGGGGGGCGAGTAGCTATGGCTACACCTTC.

This clonotype appeared many times. This rearrangement joins TRBV11-2 to TRBJ2-7, with unresolved D. The germline V gene has CDR1 SGHAT and CDR2 FQNNGV. V was shortened by 5 bases and J by 6 bases, with 8 bases between the two germline ends. The CDR3 consists of 11 residues. The CDR3 is CASSLYSEQYF. CDR3 bases: TGTGCCAGCAGCCTCTATAGCGAGCAGTACTTC.

The CDR3: CASSQVGYRSYNEQFF. The CDR3, as DNA: TGTGCCAGCAGCCAAGTGGGCTACCGCTCCTACAATGAGCAGTTCTTC. This sequence joins TRBV3-1 and TRBJ2-1; D is unclear. CDR1 and CDR2 from the germline V gene are LGHDT and YNNKEL (reference sequence). There are 16 residues in the CDR3. V gave up 1 base and J gave up 0 bases, with 10 bases separating them.

This sequence joins TRBV4-3 and TRBJ2-1; 7 nucleotides match TRBD2. Germline V gene sequence: CDR1 LGHNA, CDR2 YSLEER. The trim removed 1 base at V and 9 bases at J, leaving 15 bases unmatched. The CDR3 is made up of 17 amino acids. The CDR3 spells CASSQGLGLVGLGEQFF. For the CDR3, the DNA is TGCGCCAGCAGCCAAGGACTCGGACTAGTGGGACTCGGTGAGCAGTTCTTC.

This clonotype has only one observation. The chain employs TRBV5-4 and TRBJ1-2; D remains ambiguous. Per the germline V gene, CDR1 is SGHNT and CDR2 is YYREEE (reference sequence). The CDR3 has 15 amino acids. Trimming shortened V by 3 bases and J by 0 bases, and 12 bases separated the two germline ends. In DNA, the CDR3 is TGTGCCAGCAGCTCTCCTCGGGCCTCTAACTATGGCTACACCTTC. Amino acids: CASSSPRASNYGYTF.

This clonotype came up many times. The J gene is TRBJ2-6, the V gene TRBV7-2; TRBD1 might be the D (6 bases). Per the germline V gene, CDR1 is SGHTA and CDR2 is FQGNSA. CDR3 length: 14 residues. The germline V and J ends were trimmed by 8 bases and 4 bases, with 12 bases remaining between them. The chain's CDR3 is CASVGGSGANVLTF. The CDR3 coding sequence is TGTGCCAGCGTAGGGGGATCCGGGGCCAACGTCCTGACTTTC.

This clonotype was observed many times. The chain recombines TRBV12-3 or TRBV12-4 with TRBJ1-2; TRBD1 matches at 7 bases. The CDR3 spans 15 residues. The trim removed 2 bases at V and 3 bases at J, leaving 6 bases unmatched. CDR3 bases: TGTGCCAGCAGTTTATTCCCGGGACAGTACTATGGCTACACCTTC. It codes for CASSLFPGQYYGYTF.

In this sample, this clonotype turned up many times. The V call is TRBV7-2, the J call TRBJ2-5; no firm D call. Germline CDR1 SGHTA, CDR2 FQGNSA. Trimming cost V 3 bases and J 4 bases, with 9 bases left between them. The CDR3 sequence is 13 residues long. CDR3 in DNA: TGTGCCAGCAGCTTGAGCTTTCTAGAGACCCAGTACTTC. Translated, it gives CASSLSFLETQYF. The variable domain in full, completed from reference TRBV7-2 and TRBJ2-5, reads GAGVSQSPSNKVTEKGKDVELRCDPISGHTALYWYRQSLGQGLEFLIYFQGNSAPDKSGLPSDRFSAERTGGSVSTLTIQRTQQEDSAVYLCASSLSFLETQYFGPGTRLLVL.

This clonotype occurred a few times. V and J are TRBV20-1 and TRBJ2-5; weak D call: TRBD2 (5 bases). The CDR3 runs 15 residues. V lost 2 bases, J lost 7 bases, and 20 bases lay in between. Per germline, CDR1 DFQATT and CDR2 SNEGSKA (reference sequence). CDR3 nucleotides: TGCAGTGCTAGAAAGTTGAGGGTGTCGGTGGTGACCCAGTACTTC. Translation gives CSARKLRVSVVTQYF.

The chain is built from TRBV7-9 and TRBJ2-7; maybe TRBD1 (6 bases). Germline CDR1 reads SEHNR; CDR2 reads FQNEAQ (reference sequence). CDR3 length equals 15 residues. Deletions cut 5 bases from V and 5 bases from J, with 19 bases between. CDR3 loop: CASSAPGHERHEQYF. The DNA of the CDR3 is TGTGCCAGCAGCGCACCGGGACACGAACGCCACGAGCAGTACTTC. The full variable domain, rest sourced from reference TRBV7-9 and TRBJ2-7, is DTGVSQNPRHKITKRGQNVTFRCDPISEHNRLYWYRQTLGQGPEFLTYFQNEAQLEKSRLLSDRFSAERPKGSFSTLEIQRTEQGDSAMYLCASSAPGHERHEQYFGPGTRLTVT.